The subject of this entry is one TCR beta chain. Its matching antigen is unknown. Germline-derived CDR1 and CDR2 are KGHSH and LQKENI. This CDR3 has 14 residues. V lost 3 bases, J lost 4 bases, and 5 bases stayed unmatched. The sample's treatment: approximately nine-day PBMC culture with coronavirus spike peptide pools or control peptides (ViraFEST assay). ViraFEST grew antigen-specific T cells using peptide pools, then sequenced TCRs. This entry comes from a study of vaccination and CD4 T cells after COVID-19. Cultured CD4+ T cell DNA was sequenced using the Oncomine TCR Beta short-read assay. Using the QIAamp micro DNA kit, genomic DNA was extracted from the CD4+ T cells that had been cultured. One entry per CDR3 protein results from TCRdb running MiXCR on the PCR reads. The table includes more than 9,500 distinct CDR3 sequences, about 19% detected once. Study-wide results and caveats: SARS-CoV-2-reactive clonotypes rose nonsignificantly, with the median going from about 20 to 38.

Source: CD4+ T cells from blood, cultured in vitro, taken before SARS-CoV-2 vaccination. The TCR sequence derives from a human donor who received a COVID-19 vaccine. This chain connects TRBV18 to TRBJ1-2, with TRBD1 identical over 7 bases. In DNA, the CDR3 is TGTGCCAGCTCACCCCTGACAGGGACCTATGGCTACACCTTC. This translates into CASSPLTGTYGYTF.